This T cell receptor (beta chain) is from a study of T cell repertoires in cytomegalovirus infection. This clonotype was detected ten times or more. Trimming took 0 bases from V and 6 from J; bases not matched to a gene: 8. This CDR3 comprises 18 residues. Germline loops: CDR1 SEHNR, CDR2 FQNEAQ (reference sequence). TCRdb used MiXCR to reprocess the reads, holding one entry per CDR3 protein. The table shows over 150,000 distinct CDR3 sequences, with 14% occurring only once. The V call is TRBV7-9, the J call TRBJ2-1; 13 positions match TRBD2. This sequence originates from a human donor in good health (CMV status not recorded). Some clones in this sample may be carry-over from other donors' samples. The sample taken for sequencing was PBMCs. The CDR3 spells CASSLALGLAGVINEQFF. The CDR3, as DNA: TGTGCCAGCAGCTTAGCGCTAGGACTAGCGGGAGTTATCAATGAGCAGTTCTTC.